The 26 T cell receptor beta chains below were found in one sample sequenced in a study of T cells in Graves' hyperthyroidism and ophthalmopathy (dated by TCRdb to between 2018 and 2021). Libraries came from multiplex PCR. Data came from an Illumina HiSeq 2000. The TCR beta CDR3 regions were amplified from RNA transcripts. The TCR CDR3 was subjected to a first round of RT-PCR using the HTBI primer set and the Qiagen OneStep RT-PCR kit. TCRdb trimmed the raw reads at Q25, called clones with MiXCR and kept productive beta chains. Every entry covers one CDR3 protein and lists the most common genes and DNA from its rows. In all, the sample holds just over 550,000 distinct CDR3 sequences, and just over 45% of those were seen once. The ten largest make up just over 8% of the sample. Material for sequencing was peripheral blood or thyroid tissue (not recorded which). These receptors were obtained from a woman between 18 and 29 years old with Graves' hyperthyroidism. Donor details come from another sample of the same person, matched by shared clones.

This clonotype showed up just a few times. The V call is TRBV7-2, the J call TRBJ2-7; tentative D call: TRBD1 (5 bases). The CDR3 runs to 17 residues. V was clipped by 7 bases and J by 2 bases, with 24 bases between them. The germline CDR1 and CDR2 sequences are SGHTA and FQGNSA. This CDR3 reads CASTQNWWAGNPYEQYF. For the CDR3, the DNA is TGTGCCAGCACCCAAAACTGGTGGGCAGGGAACCCCTACGAGCAGTACTTC.

This rearrangement joins TRBV7-9 to TRBJ1-1; no clear D gene. The CDR3 contains 11 residues. Trimming left V 5 bases short and J 6 bases short, with 7 bases between. Germline V gene sequence: CDR1 SEHNR, CDR2 FQNEAQ (reference sequence). The CDR3 loop is CASSKIPEAFF. The CDR3 DNA is TGTGCCAGCAGCAAGATCCCTGAAGCTTTCTTT.

The chain carries TRBV24-1 and TRBJ1-1; maybe TRBD1 (5 bases). The germline V gene has CDR1 KGHDR and CDR2 SFDVKD. This CDR3 has 14 residues. V was pared by 8 bases and J by 2 bases, with 14 bases between. The CDR3 reads CATIPDSTNTEAFF. In nucleotides, the CDR3 is TGTGCCACCATTCCTGACAGCACCAACACTGAAGCTTTCTTT.

The rearrangement links TRBV7-6 to TRBJ2-7, with D possibly being TRBD2 (6 bases). V lost 6 bases, J lost 0 bases, and 15 bases lay in between. This CDR3 has 15 residues. The V gene's germline CDR1 is SGHVS and CDR2 FNYEAQ. The CDR3 protein is CASSLRGLSSYEQYF. CDR3 nucleotide sequence: TGTGCCAGCAGTTTACGGGGACTGAGCTCCTACGAGCAGTACTTC.

Turning to this clonotype: The conserved final phenylalanine or tryptophan is absent from the CDR3, which likely points to a read error. The DNA is omitted, as the CDR3 cannot be located on it reliably, and the CDR3 follows TCRdb's listing. V and J are TRBV2 and TRBJ2-5; the table's D call, TRBD2, was not checked against the DNA. The germline gives CDR1 SNHLY, CDR2 FYNNEI. The CDR3 spans 15 amino acids, including both terminal residues. The CDR3 here is CASSPAGLAGENQDY.

This chain connects TRBV7-9 to TRBJ1-6, with D unresolved. Germline V gene lookup returns CDR1 SEHNR and CDR2 FQNEAQ (reference sequence). The CDR3 consists of 15 residues. Trimming left V 5 bases short and J 4 bases short, with 12 bases between. Here the CDR3 DNA reads TGTGCCAGCAGCCCTCCCGGGGATTATAATTCACCCCTCCACTTT. Its protein is CASSPPGDYNSPLHF.

V gene TRBV7-2 combines with J gene TRBJ1-2, with D possibly matching TRBD1 (6 bases). Germline CDR1 reads SGHTA; CDR2 reads FQGNSA. The CDR3 sequence is 14 residues long. Trimming stripped 7 bases from V and 8 bases from J, with 20 bases between. CDR3: CASTPAGGAIGYTF. CDR3 DNA: TGTGCCAGCACCCCGGCCGGGGGCGCGATCGGCTACACCTTC.

V is TRBV25-1 and J is TRBJ1-6; D is perhaps TRBD1 (6 bases). This CDR3 region has 18 residues. The V gene lost 4 bases and the J gene lost 7 bases, with 23 bases spanning the gap. Germline CDR1 reads MGHDK; CDR2 reads SYGVNS. The CDR3 is CASSANEDSPITNSPLHF. DNA for the CDR3: TGTGCCAGCAGTGCAAATGAGGACAGCCCTATTACCAATTCACCCCTCCACTTT.

This clonotype has a handful of counts. The chain couples TRBV6-1 to TRBJ2-3, with D unclear. This CDR3 contains 14 residues. Germline lookup yields CDR1 MNHNS and CDR2 SASEGT. The V gene lost 3 bases and the J gene lost 1 base, with 8 bases spanning the gap. CDR3 protein: CASSDAAGTDTQYF. CDR3 DNA sequence: TGTGCCAGCAGTGACGCGGCAGGCACAGATACGCAGTATTTT.

As to this clonotype: One end of the junction varies from germline; a read error may be responsible. The gene calls are TRBV10-3 and TRBJ1-2; D uncertain. Per germline, CDR1 ENHRY and CDR2 SYGVKD. This CDR3 is 14 amino acids long. In nucleotides, the CDR3 is TGTGCCAGCAGTGACGGTAGAGGGAACTATGGCTACACCTTC. This encodes CASSDGRGNYGYTF.

This chain joins TRBV6-5 and TRBJ1-5; 10 nucleotides agree with TRBD1. J lost 6 bases, V lost 9 bases, and 5 bases had no gene match. CDR3 length: 13 amino acids. The V gene's germline CDR1 is MNHEY and CDR2 SVGAGI. CDR3 loop: CASGTGVFQPQHF. The CDR3 DNA follows: TGTGCCAGTGGGACAGGGGTGTTTCAGCCCCAGCATTTT.

With respect to this clonotype: A junction end diverges from the germline sequence, so it may reflect a read error. This sequence joins TRBV25-1 and TRBJ2-7, with a weak D call TRBD2 (6 bases). The CDR3 contains 19 residues. The V gene's germline CDR1 is MGHDK and CDR2 SYGVNS. The CDR3 protein is CASSESKFIGGGLSYEQYF. In DNA, the CDR3 is TGCGCCAGCAGTGAGTCTAAGTTCATTGGGGGAGGCCTTTCCTACGAGCAGTACTTC.

This clonotype occurred a few times. This chain joins TRBV24-1 and TRBJ2-5, with 12 bases lining up with TRBD1. V shed 4 bases and J 3 bases; nucleotides not matched to a gene: 14. CDR1 KGHDR and CDR2 SFDVKD come from the germline V gene. The CDR3 has 19 amino acids. CDR3 nucleotide sequence: TGTGCCACCAGTGACCCCGGGACAGGGGGCCTCGGGGCCAAAGAGACCCAGTACTTC. Translation: CATSDPGTGGLGAKETQYF.

The CDR3 here is CASSPHDSNYGYTF. For the CDR3, the DNA is TGTGCCAGCAGCCCCCATGACAGCAACTATGGCTACACCTTC. This chain uses TRBV12-3 or TRBV12-4 with TRBJ1-2, with D maybe TRBD1 (5 bases). Trimming left V 6 bases short and J 2 bases short, with 13 bases between. The CDR3 has 14 amino acids.

The chain is built from TRBV11-2 and TRBJ2-7; D gene unclear. Germline V gives CDR1 SGHAT, CDR2 FQNNGV. Trimming removed 3 bases from V and 2 bases from J, with 14 bases in between. This CDR3 is built from 15 residues. CDR3 in amino acids: CASSFMGMQTYEQYF. In DNA, the CDR3 is TGTGCCAGCAGCTTTATGGGGATGCAAACCTACGAGCAGTACTTC.

This rearrangement joins TRBV29-1 to TRBJ2-7; 11 bases line up with TRBD1. Germline trimming cut 4 bases from V and 7 bases from J; bases unmatched to any gene: 6. The germline V gene has CDR1 SQVTM and CDR2 ANQGSEA. The CDR3 has 13 amino acids. The CDR3 DNA reads as TGCAGCGTTGCGGACAGGGGGCTAGGTGAGCAGTACTTC. Translation: CSVADRGLGEQYF.

V gene TRBV5-6 combines with J gene TRBJ1-3; no definite D call. Trimming removed 5 bases at V and 0 bases at J, with 15 bases between. The CDR3 sequence is 16 residues long. From germline, CDR1 is SGHDT and CDR2 YYEEEE. CDR3 nucleotide sequence: TGTGCCAGCAGTGTTCTCCAGGCCCGCTCTGGAAACACCATATATTTT. Its translation: CASSVLQARSGNTIYF.

This sequence joins TRBV7-3 and TRBJ2-6; 7 positions agree with TRBD1. Unmatched junction bases numbered 19, after V lost 4 bases and J lost 4 bases. This CDR3 comprises 20 residues. Germline V gives CDR1 SGHTA, CDR2 FQGTGA. The CDR3 DNA follows: TGTGCCAGCAGCTCCAAAACCCTAAGGGGGCGGTCTTCAGGGGCCAACGTCCTGACTTTC. As protein: CASSSKTLRGRSSGANVLTF.

This clonotype was detected ten times or more. The V call is TRBV9, the J call TRBJ1-2; D ambiguous. CDR3 length: 12 residues. V lost 4 bases to trimming and J lost 7 bases, with 11 bases between them. Germline CDR1 and CDR2: SGDLS and YYNGEE. Here the CDR3 DNA reads TGTGCCAGCAGCCCCCGTTTAGGTGGCTACACCTTC. It translates to CASSPRLGGYTF.

This clonotype was counted only a few times. V usage is TRBV11-2 and J usage is TRBJ1-4; 10 bases are a match to TRBD1. The ends lost 5 bases at V and 5 bases at J; junction bases unmatched: 2. Germline V gives CDR1 SGHAT, CDR2 FQNNGV. The CDR3 is 14 residues long. The CDR3 sequence is CASSVTGGNEKLFF. Here the CDR3 DNA reads TGTGCCAGCAGCGTGACAGGGGGCAATGAAAAACTGTTTTTT.

This clonotype was detected once. A much larger clone sits a single nucleotide away, making a read error possible. V and J are TRBV6-1 and TRBJ2-5; perhaps TRBD1 as D (7 bases). This CDR3 region has 16 residues. The germline V gene encodes CDR1 MNHNS and CDR2 SASEGT. V lost 6 bases, J lost 1 base, and 18 bases lay in between. The CDR3, as DNA: TGTGCCAGCAGGGAGGGGGCTGGGACTCTCCAAGAGACCCAGTACTTC. Its protein is CASREGAGTLQETQYF.

This clonotype has just a few counts. The rearrangement uses TRBV20-1 and TRBJ1-2, with a possible D match to TRBD1 (5 bases). The V end was cut by 6 bases, the J end by 8 bases, with 19 bases between. This CDR3 is 13 amino acids long. Germline lookup yields CDR1 DFQATT and CDR2 SNEGSKA (reference sequence). Here the CDR3 reads CSADPRGSGGYTF. DNA for the CDR3: TGCAGTGCCGATCCTCGGGGGTCGGGCGGCTACACCTTC.

The chain has TRBV29-1 and TRBJ1-2; 7 bases fit TRBD1. After removal of 6 bases from V and 8 bases from J, the junction contained 12 bases not matched to a gene. Germline loops: CDR1 SQVTM, CDR2 ANQGSEA. The CDR3 length is 13 residues. The chain's CDR3 is CSVSTPTGSGYTF. The CDR3 DNA is TGCAGCGTGTCCACCCCGACAGGGTCCGGCTACACCTTC. Full variable domain (outside the CDR3, taken from reference TRBV29-1 and TRBJ1-2): SAVISQKPSRDICQRGTSLTIQCQVDSQVTMMFWYRQQPGQSLTLIATANQGSEATYESGFVIDKFPISRPNLTFSTLTVSNMSPEDSSIYLCSVSTPTGSGYTFGSGTRLTVV.

There are many counts of this clonotype. DNA of the CDR3: TGTGCCAGCAGCTTAGGGACTAGCGGGAGCGAGCAGTACTTC. Residues: CASSLGTSGSEQYF. V gene TRBV7-6 combines with J gene TRBJ2-7; 13 bases match TRBD2. The CDR3 totals 14 residues. J was trimmed by 6 bases and V by 1 base; bases with no gene match: 0. Germline V gene lookup returns CDR1 SGHVS and CDR2 FNYEAQ.

This clonotype was seen only a few times. The chain combines TRBV29-1 with TRBJ1-2; D unresolved. Germline V lookup: CDR1 SQVTM, CDR2 ANQGSEA. This CDR3 region has 13 residues. V dropped 8 bases and J dropped 2 bases, with 15 bases sitting between them. CDR3 loop: CSREGRQNYGYTF. The CDR3 nucleotides are TGCAGCCGAGAAGGACGGCAAAACTATGGCTACACCTTC.

For the CDR3, the DNA is TGTGCCAGCAGCTTAATCCCCGGCAGGGCCCCGAACACTGAAGCTTTCTTT. Translating it yields CASSLIPGRAPNTEAFF. The rearrangement uses TRBV7-3 and TRBJ1-1; perhaps TRBD1 as D (5 bases). V was clipped by 1 base and J by 1 base, with 16 bases between them. The CDR3 totals 17 residues. Germline loops: CDR1 SGHTA, CDR2 FQGTGA.